This T cell receptor (beta chain) was captured in a study of blood T cell repertoires in COVID-19. The overall study: Spain, Italy and the United States supplied samples that represented acute and convalescent COVID-19. The analysed material was cDNA or gDNA that came from T cells, B-cell-depleted T cells, or PBMCs.

The germline gives CDR1 MNHEY, CDR2 SMNVEV (reference sequence). The CDR3 loop spans 13 amino acids. Trimming stripped 4 bases from V and 0 bases from J, with 6 bases between. Authors' analysis steps: Counts of nucleated cells, estimated from reference gene primer amplification, were obtained. Clones were sequenced by immunoSEQ multiplex PCR, and TCRdb holds only the in-frame ones, with some missing. V and J calls plus clone size are reproduced from that table; the DNA served to infer D and trimming. The sample includes 110,000 to 150,000 clones, about 87% seen only once; the top ten take roughly 45%.

This rearrangement joins TRBV27 to TRBJ1-2; a possible D gene is TRBD1 (6 bases). The receptor was isolated from a human donor in a cohort sampled during active COVID-19. What was sequenced was peripheral blood. The CDR3 is CASSYRANYGYTF. The CDR3 DNA follows: TGTGCCAGCAGTTACAGGGCTAACTATGGCTACACCTTC.